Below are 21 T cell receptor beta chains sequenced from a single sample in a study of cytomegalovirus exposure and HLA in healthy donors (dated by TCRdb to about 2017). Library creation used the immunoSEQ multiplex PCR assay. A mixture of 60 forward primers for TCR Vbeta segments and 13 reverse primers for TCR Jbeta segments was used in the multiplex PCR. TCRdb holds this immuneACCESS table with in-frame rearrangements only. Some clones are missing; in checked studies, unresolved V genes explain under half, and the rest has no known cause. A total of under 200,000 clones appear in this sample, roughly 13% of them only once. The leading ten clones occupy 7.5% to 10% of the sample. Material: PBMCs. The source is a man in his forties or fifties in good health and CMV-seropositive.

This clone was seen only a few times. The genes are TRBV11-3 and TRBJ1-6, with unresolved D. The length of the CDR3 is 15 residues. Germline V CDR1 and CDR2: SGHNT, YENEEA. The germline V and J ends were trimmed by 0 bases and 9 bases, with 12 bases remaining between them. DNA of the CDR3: TGTGCCAGCAGCTTAGACAGCGCCTCAGCTTCACCCCTCCACTTT. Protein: CASSLDSASASPLHF.

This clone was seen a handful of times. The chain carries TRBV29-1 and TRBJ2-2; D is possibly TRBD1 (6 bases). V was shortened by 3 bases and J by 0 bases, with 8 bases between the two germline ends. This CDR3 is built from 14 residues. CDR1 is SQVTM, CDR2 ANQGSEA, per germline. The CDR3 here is CSVDGTTNTGELFF. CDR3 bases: TGCAGCGTTGATGGGACAACGAACACCGGGGAGCTGTTTTTT.

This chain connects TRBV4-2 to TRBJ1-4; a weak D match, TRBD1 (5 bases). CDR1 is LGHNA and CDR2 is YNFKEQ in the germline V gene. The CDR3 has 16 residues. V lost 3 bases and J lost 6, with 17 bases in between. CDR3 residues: CASSQPPGQDDEKLFF. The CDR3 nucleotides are TGTGCCAGCAGCCAGCCCCCAGGGCAGGACGATGAAAAACTGTTTTTT.

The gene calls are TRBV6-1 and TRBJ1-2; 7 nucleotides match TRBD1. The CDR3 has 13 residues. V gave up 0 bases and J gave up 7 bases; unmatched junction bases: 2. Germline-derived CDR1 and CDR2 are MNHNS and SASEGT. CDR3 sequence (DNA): TGTGCCAGCAGTGAAGCCCAGGGGGGTGGCTACACCTTC. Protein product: CASSEAQGGGYTF.

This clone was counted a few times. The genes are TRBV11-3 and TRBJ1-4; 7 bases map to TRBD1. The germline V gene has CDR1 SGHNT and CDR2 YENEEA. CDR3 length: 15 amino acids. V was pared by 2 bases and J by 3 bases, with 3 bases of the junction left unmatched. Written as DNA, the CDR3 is TGTGCCAGCAGCTTAAGGACAGGCCCTAATGAAAAACTGTTTTTT. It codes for CASSLRTGPNEKLFF.

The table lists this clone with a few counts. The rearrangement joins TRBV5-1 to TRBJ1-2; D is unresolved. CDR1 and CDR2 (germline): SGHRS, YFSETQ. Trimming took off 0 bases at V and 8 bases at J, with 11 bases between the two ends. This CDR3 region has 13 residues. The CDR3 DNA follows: TGCGCCAGCAGCTTGGAGGAGGGTTCCGGCTACACCTTC. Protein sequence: CASSLEEGSGYTF.

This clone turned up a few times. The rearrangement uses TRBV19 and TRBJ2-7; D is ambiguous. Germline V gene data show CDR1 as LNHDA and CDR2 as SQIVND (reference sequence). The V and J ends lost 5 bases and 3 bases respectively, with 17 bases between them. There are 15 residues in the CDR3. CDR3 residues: CASSSPGGSGYEQYF. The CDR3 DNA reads TGTGCCAGTAGTTCTCCTGGTGGGTCGGGCTACGAGCAGTACTTC.

The CDR3, as DNA: TGCGCCAGCAGCTTGGGGGCGGGGGGACAAGGATTGTATGGCTACACCTTC. It specifies CASSLGAGGQGLYGYTF. V usage is TRBV5-1 and J usage is TRBJ1-2; a weak D match, TRBD1 (6 bases). The CDR3 sequence is 17 residues long. Germline V gene lookup returns CDR1 SGHRS and CDR2 YFSETQ. Trimming cost V 0 bases and J 5 bases, with 20 bases left between them.

The CDR3 here is CASGLGLAGGPRETQYF. The CDR3 DNA is TGTGCTAGTGGTTTAGGACTAGCGGGGGGGCCTAGGGAGACCCAGTACTTC. The rearrangement joins TRBV12-5 to TRBJ2-5; 15 bases line up with TRBD2. With V trimmed by 3 bases and J by 5 bases, 7 bases remained unmatched. This CDR3 contains 17 residues. Germline V gene lookup returns CDR1 LGHNT and CDR2 FRNRAP.

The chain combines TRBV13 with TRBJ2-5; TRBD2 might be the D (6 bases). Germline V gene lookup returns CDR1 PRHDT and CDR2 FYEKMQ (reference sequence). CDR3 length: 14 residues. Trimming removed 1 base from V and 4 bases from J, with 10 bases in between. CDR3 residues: CASSLVGGLETQYF. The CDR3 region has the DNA TGTGCCAGCAGCTTAGTAGGAGGGTTAGAGACCCAGTACTTC. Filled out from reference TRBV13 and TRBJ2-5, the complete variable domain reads AAGVIQSPRHLIKEKRETATLKCYPIPRHDTVYWYQQGPGQDPQFLISFYEKMQSDKGSIPDRFSAQQFSDYHSELNMSSLELGDSALYFCASSLVGGLETQYFGPGTRLLVL.

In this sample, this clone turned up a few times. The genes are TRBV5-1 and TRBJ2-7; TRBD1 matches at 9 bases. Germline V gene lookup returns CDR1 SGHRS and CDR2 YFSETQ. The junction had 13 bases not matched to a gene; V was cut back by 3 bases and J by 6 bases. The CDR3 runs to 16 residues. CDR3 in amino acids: CASSSGDRVFGVEQYV. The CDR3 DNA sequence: TGCGCCAGCAGCTCCGGGGACAGGGTGTTTGGAGTCGAGCAGTACGTC.

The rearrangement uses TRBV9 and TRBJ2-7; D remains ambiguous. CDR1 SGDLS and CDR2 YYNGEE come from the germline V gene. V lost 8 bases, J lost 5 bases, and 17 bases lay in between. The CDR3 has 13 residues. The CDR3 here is CARTLYLTHEQYV. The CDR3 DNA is TGTGCCAGAACGTTGTATTTGACTCACGAGCAGTACGTC.

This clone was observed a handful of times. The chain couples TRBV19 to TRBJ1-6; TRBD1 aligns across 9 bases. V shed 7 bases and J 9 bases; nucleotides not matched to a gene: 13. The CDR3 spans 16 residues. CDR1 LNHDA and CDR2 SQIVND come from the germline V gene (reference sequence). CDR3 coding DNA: TGTGCCAGTAACGCTGGGACAGGGATTAGTATTTCACCCCTCCACTTT. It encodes CASNAGTGISISPLHF.

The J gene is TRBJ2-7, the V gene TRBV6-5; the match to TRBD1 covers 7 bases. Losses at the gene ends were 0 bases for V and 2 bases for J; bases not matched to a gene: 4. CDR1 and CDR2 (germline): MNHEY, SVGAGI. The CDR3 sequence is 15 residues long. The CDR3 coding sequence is TGTGCCAGCAGTTACTCGCCTGGGACAGCCTACGAGCAGTACTTC. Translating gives CASSYSPGTAYEQYF.

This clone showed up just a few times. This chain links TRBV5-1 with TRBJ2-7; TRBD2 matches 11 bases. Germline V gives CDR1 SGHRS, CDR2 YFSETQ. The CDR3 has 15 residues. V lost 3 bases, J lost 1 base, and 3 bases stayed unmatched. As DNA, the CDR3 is TGCGCCAGCAGCTCGAGACTAGCGGGGTCCTACGAGCAGTACTTC. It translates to CASSSRLAGSYEQYF.

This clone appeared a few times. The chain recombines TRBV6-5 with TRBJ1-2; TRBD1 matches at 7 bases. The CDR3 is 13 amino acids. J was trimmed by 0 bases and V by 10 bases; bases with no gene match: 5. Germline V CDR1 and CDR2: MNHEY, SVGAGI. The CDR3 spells CATQGEPNYGYTF. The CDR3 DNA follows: TGTGCCACTCAGGGGGAACCTAACTATGGCTACACCTTC.

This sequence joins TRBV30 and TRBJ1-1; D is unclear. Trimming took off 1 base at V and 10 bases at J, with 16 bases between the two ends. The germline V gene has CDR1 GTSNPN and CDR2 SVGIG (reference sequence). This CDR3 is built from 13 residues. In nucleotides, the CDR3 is TGTGCCTGGAGTGATAGGGCAGGAGCGGGAGCTTTCTTT. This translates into CAWSDRAGAGAFF.

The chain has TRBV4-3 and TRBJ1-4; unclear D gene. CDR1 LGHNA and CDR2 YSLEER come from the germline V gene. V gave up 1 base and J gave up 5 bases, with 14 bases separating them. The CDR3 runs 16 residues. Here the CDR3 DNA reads TGCGCCAGCAGCCAAGGAGGTGGAGGCATCAATGAAAAACTGTTTTTT. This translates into CASSQGGGGINEKLFF.

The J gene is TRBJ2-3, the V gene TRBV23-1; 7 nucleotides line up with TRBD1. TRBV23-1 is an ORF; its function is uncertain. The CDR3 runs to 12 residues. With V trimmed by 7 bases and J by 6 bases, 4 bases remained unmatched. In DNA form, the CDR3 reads TGCGCCAGCACCTACAGGGGCGATACGCAGTATTTT. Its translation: CASTYRGDTQYF.

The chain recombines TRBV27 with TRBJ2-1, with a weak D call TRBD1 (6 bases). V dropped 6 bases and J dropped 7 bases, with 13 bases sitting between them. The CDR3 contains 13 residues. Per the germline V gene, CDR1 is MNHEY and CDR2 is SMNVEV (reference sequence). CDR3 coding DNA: TGTGCCAGCAGGACATCAGGGGAGAATGAGCAGTTCTTC. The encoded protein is CASRTSGENEQFF.

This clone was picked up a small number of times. The CDR3 DNA follows: TGTGCCAGCTCACCACCGAGGGGGGGGGTAACTGAAGCTTTCTTT. It is translated as CASSPPRGGVTEAFF. The rearrangement joins TRBV18 to TRBJ1-1, with D perhaps TRBD1 (6 bases). This CDR3 is 15 amino acids long. With 0 bases removed from V and 5 bases from J, the gap between germline ends came to 13 bases. CDR1 is KGHSH, CDR2 LQKENI, per germline.